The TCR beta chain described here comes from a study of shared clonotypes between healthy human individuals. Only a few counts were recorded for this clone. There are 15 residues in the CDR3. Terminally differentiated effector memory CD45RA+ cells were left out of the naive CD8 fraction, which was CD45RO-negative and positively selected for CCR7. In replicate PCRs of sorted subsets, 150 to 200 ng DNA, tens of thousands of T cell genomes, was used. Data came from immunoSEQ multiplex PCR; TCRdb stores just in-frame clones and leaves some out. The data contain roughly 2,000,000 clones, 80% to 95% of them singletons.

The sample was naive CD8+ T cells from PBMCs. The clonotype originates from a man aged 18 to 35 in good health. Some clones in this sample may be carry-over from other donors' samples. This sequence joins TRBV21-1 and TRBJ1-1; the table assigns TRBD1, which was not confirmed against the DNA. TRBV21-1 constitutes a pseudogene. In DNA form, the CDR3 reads TGTGCCAGCAGCAAACGGCAGGGTTGGAACACTGAAGCTTTCTTT. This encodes CASSKRQGWNTEAFF.